This TCR beta chain was recorded in a study of CD8 T cells in ankylosing spondylitis. Overall study findings and caveats: The authors reported significant enrichment of disease-linked clones in matched ankylosing spondylitis synovial fluid.

The J segment lost 6 bases and the V segment lost 0 bases, leaving 13 bases of the junction unmatched. The CDR3 spans 18 residues. The germline V gene encodes CDR1 LGHNA and CDR2 YNFKEQ. This clonotype was detected many times. Its cognate antigen is unknown. TCRdb ran MiXCR on the 5' RACE reads and lists one entry per CDR3 protein. Among around 220,000 distinct CDR3 sequences, about 11% were seen once, and the ten largest hold 20% to 25%. This chain connects TRBV4-2 to TRBJ2-2; 7 bases line up with TRBD1. Sequenced material: blood, either unsorted or a sorted T cell fraction (not recorded which). The sequence was obtained from a male donor with ankylosing spondylitis or in good health (not recorded which). CDR3 sequence: CASSQDTIGQAASGELFF. In nucleotides, the CDR3 is TGTGCCAGCAGCCAAGATACGATCGGACAGGCAGCATCCGGGGAGCTGTTTTTT.